The rows below give T cell receptor beta chains drawn from one sample of a study of T cell repertoires in cytomegalovirus infection. One entry per CDR3 protein, called by TCRdb with MiXCR from the reads. This table has hundreds of thousands of distinct CDR3 sequences, under 20% appearing once. The sequencing input was PBMCs. All receptors derive from a human donor in good health (CMV status not recorded). Some clones in this sample may be carry-over from other donors' samples. Each CDR3 is given with its conserved first and last residue. D genes are given only for firm matches. A row's size may be missing; if present it is once, few, many or a size class.

clone size: many
J gene: TRBJ1-4
V gene: TRBV12-3/TRBV12-4
D gene: .
CDR3 protein: CASRPSSAGNEKLFF
CDR3 DNA: TGTGCCAGCAGACCAAGTTCCGCGGGGAATGAAAAACTGTTTTTT

clone size: many
J gene: TRBJ1-4
V gene: TRBV7-9
D gene: TRBD1
CDR3 protein: CASSTAGTGATNEKLFF
CDR3 DNA: TGTGCCAGCAGCACAGCTGGGACAGGGGCAACTAATGAAAAACTGTTTTTT

clone size: .
J gene: TRBJ2-1
V gene: TRBV20-1
D gene: .
CDR3 protein: CSALEPNSDEQFF
CDR3 DNA: TGCAGTGCCCTGGAACCGAACAGCGATGAGCAGTTCTTC

clone size: many
J gene: TRBJ2-3
V gene: TRBV7-8
D gene: .
CDR3 protein: CASSPGTSPDTQYF
CDR3 DNA: TGTGCCAGCAGCCCTGGGACGTCCCCAGATACGCAGTATTTT

clone size: many
J gene: TRBJ1-3
V gene: TRBV7-9
D gene: .
CDR3 protein: CASKMGTGNTIYF
CDR3 DNA: TGTGCCAGCAAAATGGGTACTGGAAACACCATATATTTT

clone size: many
J gene: TRBJ1-6
V gene: TRBV5-4
D gene: TRBD1
CDR3 protein: CASSWGQGANSPLHF
CDR3 DNA: TGTGCCAGCAGCTGGGGACAGGGGGCGAATTCACCCCTCCACTTT

clone size: many
J gene: TRBJ2-7
V gene: TRBV11-2
D gene: TRBD2
CDR3 protein: CASSLVGGQGGIYEQYF
CDR3 DNA: TGTGCCAGCAGCTTAGTTGGAGGCCAGGGAGGGATCTACGAGCAGTACTTC

clone size: .
J gene: TRBJ1-5
V gene: TRBV6-6
D gene: .
CDR3 protein: CASSYSTGGENQPQHF
CDR3 DNA: TGTGCCAGCAGTTACTCGACAGGAGGTGAGAATCAGCCCCAGCATTTT

clone size: many
J gene: TRBJ2-2
V gene: TRBV7-3
D gene: .
CDR3 protein: CASSLSLTGELFF
CDR3 DNA: TGTGCCAGCAGCTTAAGTTTAACCGGGGAGCTGTTTTTT

clone size: many
J gene: TRBJ1-5
V gene: TRBV27
D gene: .
CDR3 protein: CASSFINQPQHF
CDR3 DNA: TGTGCCAGCAGTTTCATCAATCAGCCCCAGCATTTT

clone size: .
J gene: TRBJ1-1
V gene: TRBV10-3
D gene: TRBD1
CDR3 protein: CAISESEDRGHAFF
CDR3 DNA: TGTGCCATCAGTGAGTCAGAGGACAGGGGGCATGCTTTCTTT

clone size: .
J gene: TRBJ2-1
V gene: TRBV28
D gene: .
CDR3 protein: CASSPTRTGLREQFF
CDR3 DNA: TGTGCCAGCAGCCCAACTAGGACGGGCCTCAGGGAGCAGTTCTTC

clone size: many
J gene: TRBJ2-3
V gene: TRBV6-1
D gene: TRBD1
CDR3 protein: CASSSPADRVRTDTQYF
CDR3 DNA: TGTGCCAGCAGTTCACCCGCGGACAGGGTCAGGACAGATACGCAGTATTTT

clone size: few
J gene: TRBJ1-2
V gene: TRBV6-1
D gene: .
CDR3 protein: CASSEALRFKNYGYTF
CDR3 DNA: TGTGCCAGCAGTGAAGCGCTTCGGTTTAAGAACTATGGCTACACCTTC

clone size: few
J gene: TRBJ2-1
V gene: TRBV9
D gene: .
CDR3 protein: CASSPGGHSTFNEQFF
CDR3 DNA: TGTGCCAGCAGCCCTGGGGGACATTCTACTTTCAATGAGCAGTTCTTC

clone size: .
J gene: TRBJ1-1
V gene: TRBV12-3/TRBV12-4
D gene: TRBD1
CDR3 protein: CASSPTGLGEAFF
CDR3 DNA: TGTGCCAGCAGCCCGACAGGGCTGGGTGAAGCTTTCTTT

clone size: .
J gene: TRBJ1-6
V gene: TRBV5-4
D gene: TRBD1
CDR3 protein: CASSRSGGISSPLHF
CDR3 DNA: TGTGCCAGCAGCCGTTCAGGGGGCATTAGTTCACCCCTCCACTTT

clone size: many
J gene: TRBJ1-1
V gene: TRBV7-2
D gene: .
CDR3 protein: CASSRPTFEAFF
CDR3 DNA: TGTGCCAGCAGCCGACCCACATTTGAAGCTTTCTTT

clone size: few
J gene: TRBJ2-1
V gene: TRBV18
D gene: TRBD2
CDR3 protein: CASSPGTSGYNEQFF
CDR3 DNA: TGTGCCAGCTCACCCGGGACTAGCGGTTACAATGAGCAGTTCTTC

clone size: .
J gene: TRBJ2-2
V gene: TRBV5-1
D gene: .
CDR3 protein: CASRSLGPGELFF
CDR3 DNA: TGCGCCAGCCGCTCTTTGGGCCCCGGGGAGCTGTTTTTT

clone size: many
J gene: TRBJ2-1
V gene: TRBV10-3
D gene: TRBD2
CDR3 protein: CAISDHAGGSYNEQFF
CDR3 DNA: TGTGCCATCAGTGATCATGCGGGGGGCTCCTACAATGAGCAGTTCTTC

clone size: .
J gene: TRBJ1-6
V gene: TRBV7-4
D gene: .
CDR3 protein: CASSLIGVENSPLHF
CDR3 DNA: TGTGCCAGCAGCTTGATCGGGGTTGAAAATTCACCCCTCCACTTT

clone size: few
J gene: TRBJ2-7
V gene: TRBV6-2/TRBV6-3
D gene: .
CDR3 protein: CASSFRTESHPKKYETYEQYF
CDR3 DNA: TGTGCCAGCAGCTTCAGGACAGAGTCCCACCCAAAGAAATACGAGACATACGAGCAGTACTTC

clone size: few
J gene: TRBJ1-1
V gene: TRBV20-1
D gene: .
CDR3 protein: CSAGEGGLPTEAFF
CDR3 DNA: TGCAGTGCCGGAGAGGGGGGTCTGCCCACTGAAGCTTTCTTT

clone size: many
J gene: TRBJ1-5
V gene: TRBV15
D gene: .
CDR3 protein: CATSRVSVLPVQNNQPQHF
CDR3 DNA: TGTGCCACCAGCAGAGTCTCGGTTTTACCGGTACAGAACAATCAGCCCCAGCATTTT

clone size: .
J gene: TRBJ1-3
V gene: TRBV3-1
D gene: .
CDR3 protein: CASSQSGLAFGNTIYF
CDR3 DNA: TGTGCCAGCAGCCAGAGCGGGTTGGCCTTTGGAAACACCATATATTTT

clone size: many
J gene: TRBJ2-3
V gene: TRBV12-3/TRBV12-4
D gene: .
CDR3 protein: CASSFAATDTQYF
CDR3 DNA: TGTGCCAGCAGTTTCGCGGCCACAGATACGCAGTATTTT

clone size: .
J gene: TRBJ2-3
V gene: TRBV10-3
D gene: TRBD1
CDR3 protein: CAISRTGALDTQYF
CDR3 DNA: TGTGCCATCAGTCGGACAGGGGCGTTGGATACGCAGTATTTT

clone size: .
J gene: TRBJ1-5
V gene: TRBV7-2
D gene: .
CDR3 protein: CASSPDRLMPQHF
CDR3 DNA: TGTGCCAGCAGCCCTGACCGCTTGATGCCCCAGCATTTT

clone size: many
J gene: TRBJ2-7
V gene: TRBV14
D gene: .
CDR3 protein: CASSQAGRGTYEQYF
CDR3 DNA: TGTGCCAGCAGCCAAGCGGGCCGGGGGACCTACGAGCAGTACTTC

clone size: .
J gene: TRBJ2-1
V gene: TRBV2
D gene: .
CDR3 protein: CASSVYEQFF
CDR3 DNA: TGTGCCAGCAGTGTATATGAGCAGTTCTTC

clone size: many
J gene: TRBJ2-3
V gene: TRBV12-3/TRBV12-4
D gene: .
CDR3 protein: CASTGGRVSTDTQYF
CDR3 DNA: TGTGCCAGCACCGGGGGCAGAGTTAGCACAGATACGCAGTATTTT

clone size: .
J gene: TRBJ2-1
V gene: TRBV6-2/TRBV6-3
D gene: .
CDR3 protein: CASNTYNEQFF
CDR3 DNA: TGTGCCAGCAATACCTACAATGAGCAGTTCTTC

clone size: many
J gene: TRBJ1-6
V gene: TRBV20-1
D gene: TRBD1
CDR3 protein: CSAYGTGGTYNSPLHF
CDR3 DNA: TGCAGTGCGTACGGGACAGGGGGAACCTATAATTCACCCCTCCACTTT

clone size: many
J gene: TRBJ1-5
V gene: TRBV7-8
D gene: .
CDR3 protein: CASSPRFRGEGSNQPQHF
CDR3 DNA: TGTGCCAGCAGCCCCCGATTCCGAGGAGAAGGTAGCAATCAGCCCCAGCATTTT

clone size: .
J gene: TRBJ2-4
V gene: TRBV20-1
D gene: .
CDR3 protein: CSARPTLAKNIQYF
CDR3 DNA: TGCAGTGCTAGACCGACTTTAGCCAAAAACATTCAGTACTTC

clone size: .
J gene: TRBJ2-1
V gene: TRBV5-4
D gene: TRBD2
CDR3 protein: CASSLALAGDNEQFF
CDR3 DNA: TGTGCCAGCAGCTTGGCCCTAGCGGGGGACAATGAGCAGTTCTTC

clone size: few
J gene: TRBJ1-6
V gene: TRBV20-1
D gene: .
CDR3 protein: CSARVSAPLHF
CDR3 DNA: TGCAGTGCTAGAGTTTCCGCACCCCTCCACTTT

clone size: few
J gene: TRBJ1-2
V gene: TRBV19
D gene: .
CDR3 protein: CASSGYYGYTF
CDR3 DNA: TGTGCCAGTTCGGGGTACTATGGCTACACCTTC

clone size: .
J gene: TRBJ1-1
V gene: TRBV2
D gene: .
CDR3 protein: CASRTALNTEAFF
CDR3 DNA: TGTGCCAGCAGGACAGCCTTGAACACTGAAGCTTTCTTT

clone size: .
J gene: TRBJ1-3
V gene: TRBV28
D gene: .
CDR3 protein: CASSFRGGTENTIYF
CDR3 DNA: TGTGCCAGCAGTTTCAGAGGGGGTACTGAAAACACCATATATTTT

clone size: many
J gene: TRBJ2-7
V gene: TRBV7-6
D gene: TRBD1
CDR3 protein: CASSPRTGSAYEQYF
CDR3 DNA: TGTGCCAGCAGCCCGCGGACAGGGTCTGCCTACGAGCAGTACTTC

clone size: many
J gene: TRBJ2-7
V gene: TRBV7-2
D gene: .
CDR3 protein: CASSLGLFSSYEQYF
CDR3 DNA: TGTGCCAGCAGCTTAGGTCTGTTCAGCTCCTACGAGCAGTACTTC

clone size: few
J gene: TRBJ2-7
V gene: TRBV7-2
D gene: .
CDR3 protein: CASSWLSGEEEQYF
CDR3 DNA: TGTGCCAGCAGCTGGCTCTCAGGGGAGGAGGAGCAGTACTTC

clone size: .
J gene: TRBJ2-7
V gene: TRBV20-1
D gene: TRBD2
CDR3 protein: CSARGGGSSYEQYF
CDR3 DNA: TGCAGTGCTAGAGGGGGGGGGAGCTCCTACGAGCAGTACTTC

clone size: .
J gene: TRBJ2-3
V gene: TRBV28
D gene: .
CDR3 protein: CASSSSDPADTQYF
CDR3 DNA: TGTGCCAGCAGTTCGTCCGACCCCGCAGATACGCAGTATTTT

clone size: few
J gene: TRBJ2-1
V gene: TRBV2
D gene: TRBD1
CDR3 protein: CASSGTGGTAEQFF
CDR3 DNA: TGTGCCAGCAGTGGGACAGGGGGTACGGCCGAGCAGTTCTTC

clone size: once
J gene: TRBJ1-2
V gene: TRBV10-3
D gene: .
CDR3 protein: CAIADAFTNYGYTF
CDR3 DNA: TGTGCCATCGCCGACGCCTTCACTAACTATGGCTACACCTTC

clone size: .
J gene: TRBJ2-1
V gene: TRBV24-1
D gene: .
CDR3 protein: CATSISYNEQFF
CDR3 DNA: TGTGCCACCAGTATCAGTTACAATGAGCAGTTCTTC

clone size: few
J gene: TRBJ1-1
V gene: TRBV10-3
D gene: TRBD1
CDR3 protein: CAISGDRDTEAFF
CDR3 DNA: TGTGCCATCAGTGGGGACAGGGACACTGAAGCTTTCTTT

clone size: .
J gene: TRBJ2-1
V gene: TRBV5-6
D gene: .
CDR3 protein: CASSLAGGEQFF
CDR3 DNA: TGTGCCAGCAGCTTGGCCGGAGGTGAGCAGTTCTTC

clone size: few
J gene: TRBJ1-2
V gene: TRBV20-1
D gene: .
CDR3 protein: CSASGGSNYGYTF
CDR3 DNA: TGCAGTGCTAGTGGGGGAAGTAACTATGGCTACACCTTC

clone size: many
J gene: TRBJ1-2
V gene: TRBV27
D gene: .
CDR3 protein: CASSFDRSANYGYTF
CDR3 DNA: TGTGCCAGCAGTTTTGACAGATCAGCTAACTATGGCTACACCTTC

clone size: many
J gene: TRBJ2-6
V gene: TRBV12-5
D gene: .
CDR3 protein: CASGLVRAAGTGANVLTF
CDR3 DNA: TGTGCTAGTGGTTTGGTAAGGGCCGCTGGGACTGGGGCCAACGTCCTGACTTTC

clone size: .
J gene: TRBJ1-4
V gene: TRBV4-3
D gene: .
CDR3 protein: CASSQEQGRNEKLFF
CDR3 DNA: TGCGCCAGCAGCCAAGAACAGGGTAGGAATGAAAAACTGTTTTTT

clone size: .
J gene: TRBJ2-2
V gene: TRBV11-1
D gene: TRBD2
CDR3 protein: CASSLIAGRTGELFF
CDR3 DNA: TGTGCCAGCAGCTTGATAGCGGGGAGGACCGGGGAGCTGTTTTTT

clone size: .
J gene: TRBJ2-1
V gene: TRBV20-1
D gene: .
CDR3 protein: CSAPSDEQFF
CDR3 DNA: TGCAGTGCTCCTAGCGATGAGCAGTTCTTC